This T cell receptor beta chain was sequenced for a study of CD8 T cells in seronegative destructive rheumatoid arthritis (dated by TCRdb to 2018 to 2021). For context, the study as a whole: At the time of sampling, biological drugs were being given to seven out of the eight CND-RA patients. Peripheral CD8+ TCRbeta repertoires were compared between CCP-negative destructive rheumatoid arthritis (CND-RA) patients and newly diagnosed seropositive RA, seronegative RA and healthy controls. Rather than undergoing new sequencing, the seropositive RA, seronegative RA and healthy control comparison cohorts were drawn from an earlier published TCRbeta dataset. The paper as a whole reports these results and caveats: Because diagnostic samples were lacking, the TCR repertoire differences may partly reflect years of poor disease control rather than having been present at onset. No public clonotype enrichment survived Benjamini-Hochberg correction across the 117,399 clonotypes tested. CND-RA patients appeared to carry a distinct set of enriched public clonotypes, which the authors read as support for a separate disease subset. After adjusting for age, CND-RA patients appeared to have less diverse, more clonal CD8+ TCRbeta repertoires than other RA subtypes. More CMV-reactive and fewer influenza A-reactive CD8+ TCRbeta sequences were observed in CND-RA repertoires than in controls and other RA subtypes. The small size of the CND-RA cohort was noted as a limitation of the study.

Following the manufacturer's instructions, genomic DNA from CD8+ cells served as the input for TCRbeta sequencing. A genomics technology centre in Finland performed the TCRbeta sequencing with the immunoSEQ assay. The authors processed their data as follows. The clonotype tables produced by the immunoSEQ preprocessing pipeline were converted into VDJtools format, and any non-productive clonotypes were filtered out. Samples with fewer than 10,000 reads were excluded, the remaining samples were subsampled to 10,000 reads, and most of the eight CND-RA samples were retained. The VDJtools CalcDiversityStats function was applied to data subsampled to 10,000 reads to calculate Shannon-Wiener, Simpson and clonality indices. To infer antigen specificity, non-singleton TCRbeta clonotypes were hard-matched against VDJdb, with no mismatches permitted. Clusters with potentially shared antigen targets were formed by grouping CDR3 sequences that differed by one amino acid (Hamming distance 1). After each group was resampled to six samples, one-sided Fisher's exact tests checked public clonotypes for group enrichment, with the whole procedure repeated ten times. TCRdb provides this immuneACCESS table in a form limited to in-frame rearrangements. Some clones are lacking; in checked studies, under half of them reflect an unresolved V gene, and why the rest are absent is not known. That table supplies the V and J calls and clone size; D and trimming were determined from the DNA. The sample table contains several thousand clones; only one count was recorded for 55% to 75% of them. The biggest ten clones account for roughly a third of the sample.

Including cysteine and phenylalanine, the CDR3 has 12 amino acids. Only the CDR3 DNA stays, 36 bases, in frame from base 1. A distance of 12 bases separates the germline ends of V and J, which lose 1 base and 12 bases respectively. From a lookup of the germline V gene, CDR1 and CDR2 are SGHTA and FQGNSA. Concerning this clone: The target of this receptor is not known. Base qualities are not recorded, but no much larger clone differs from it by a single base.

The CND-RA patients tested negative on the clinical CCP2 antibody test, and joint destruction in these patients kept progressing despite active therapy. Every CND-RA patient showed typical joint destruction in the wrists and ankles and had failed conventional anti-rheumatic therapy. CND-RA patients were sampled not at diagnosis but after long disease histories, which in several cases spanned decades. Each patient provided roughly 52 millilitres of EDTA-anticoagulated peripheral blood. Ficoll-Paque PLUS density gradient separation was used to isolate peripheral blood mononuclear cells. AutoMACS magnetic bead positive selection was used to isolate CD8+ cells from fresh or cryopreserved PBMCs, and purity was verified by flow cytometry. Genomic DNA was extracted with Nucleospin Tissue or Tissue XS kits and quantified on a Qubit 2.0 fluorometer.

The chain links TRBV7-2 with TRBJ1-1; the D gene cannot be resolved reliably. The sample taken for sequencing was CD8+ T cells from blood. This TCR was recovered from a woman aged 45-69 years with seronegative destructive rheumatoid arthritis. The CDR3 here reads CASSLGGQGPFF. The nucleotides are TGTGCCAGCAGCTTAGGTGGGCAAGGCCCTTTCTTT.